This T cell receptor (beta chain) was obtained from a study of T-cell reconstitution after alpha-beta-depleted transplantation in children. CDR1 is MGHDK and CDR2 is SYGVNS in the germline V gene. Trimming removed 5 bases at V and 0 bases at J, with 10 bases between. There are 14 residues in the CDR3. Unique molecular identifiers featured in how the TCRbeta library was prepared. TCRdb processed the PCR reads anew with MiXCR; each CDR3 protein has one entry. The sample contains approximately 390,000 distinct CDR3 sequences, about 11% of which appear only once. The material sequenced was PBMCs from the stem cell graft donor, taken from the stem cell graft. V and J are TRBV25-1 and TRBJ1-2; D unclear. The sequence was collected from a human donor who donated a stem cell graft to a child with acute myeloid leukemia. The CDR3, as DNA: TGTGCCAGCAGTCCTCCCGGCGCTAACTATGGCTACACCTTC. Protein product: CASSPPGANYGYTF.